What follows are 21 T cell receptor beta chains derived from one specimen sequenced in a study of blood T cell repertoires in COVID-19. The method was immunoSEQ multiplex PCR; TCRdb's version includes in-frame clones alone and lacks a portion of them. The table records about 120,000 clones, over 75% of them present only once. The sequencing sample was made of peripheral blood. The source is an elderly woman with active or convalescent COVID-19.

The gene calls are TRBV5-4 and TRBJ1-2, with unresolved D. This CDR3 is built from 17 residues. Germline CDR1 reads SGHNT; CDR2 reads YYREEE (reference sequence). Trimming removed 1 base at V and 7 bases at J, with 23 bases between. The chain's CDR3 is CASSLRPSIPAAGGYTF. The CDR3 DNA sequence: TGTGCCAGCAGCTTGAGGCCATCCATTCCGGCGGCGGGTGGCTACACCTTC. The whole variable domain, filled in from reference TRBV5-4 and TRBJ1-2, reads ETGVTQSPTHLIKTRGQQVTLRCSSQSGHNTVSWYQQALGQGPQFIFQYYREEENGRGNFPPRFSGLQFPNYSSELNVNALELDDSALYLCASSLRPSIPAAGGYTFGSGTRLTVV.

This clone was picked up a small number of times. The chain links TRBV2 to TRBJ2-1; 12 bases are shared with TRBD2. CDR3 size: 15 residues. Trimming took 6 bases from V and 2 from J; bases not matched to a gene: 2. Looked up from germline, CDR1 is SNHLY and CDR2 is FYNNEI. The CDR3 region is CASRRLAGAYNEQFF. The CDR3 region has the DNA TGTGCCAGCAGGAGACTAGCGGGAGCCTACAATGAGCAGTTCTTC.

This clone was observed a handful of times. The V and J genes are TRBV2 and TRBJ2-1; D gene uncertain. Germline V gene sequence: CDR1 SNHLY, CDR2 FYNNEI. This CDR3 has 15 amino acids. The germline V and J ends were trimmed by 6 bases and 0 bases, with 12 bases remaining between them. CDR3 loop: CASRYRFRSYNEQFF. The CDR3 DNA reads as TGTGCCAGCAGATACAGATTCCGCTCCTACAATGAGCAGTTCTTC.

V is TRBV29-1 and J is TRBJ2-1, with 10 nucleotides matching TRBD2. Germline V gives CDR1 SQVTM, CDR2 ANQGSEA. This CDR3 is 12 amino acids long. After removal of 7 bases from V and 12 bases from J, the junction contained 9 bases not matched to a gene. CDR3 protein: CSGELAGVVQFF. CDR3 in DNA: TGCAGCGGCGAGCTAGCGGGAGTTGTGCAGTTCTTC.

The chain joins TRBV18 to TRBJ2-5; 10 bases are a match to TRBD1. Germline V gene sequence: CDR1 KGHSH, CDR2 LQKENI. The CDR3 totals 13 residues. With 4 bases clipped from V and 5 bases from J, the junction kept 1 base outside the gene matches. The CDR3 protein is CASSRDRGETQYF. CDR3 in DNA: TGTGCCAGCTCACGGGACAGGGGTGAGACCCAGTACTTC.

There are a few counts of this clone. This rearrangement joins TRBV5-8 to TRBJ2-3, with 12 bases lining up with TRBD1. There are 15 residues in the CDR3. The germline gives CDR1 SGHTS, CDR2 YDEGEE. V shed 4 bases and J 5 bases; nucleotides not matched to a gene: 5. CDR3 amino acids: CASSLGQGAGDTQYF. The CDR3 nucleotides read TGTGCCAGCAGCCTGGGACAGGGGGCGGGAGATACGCAGTATTTT.

This chain links TRBV15 with TRBJ1-6; the match to TRBD1 covers 8 bases. Trimming took 2 bases from V and 9 from J; bases not matched to a gene: 9. This CDR3 is built from 16 residues. Germline loops: CDR1 LNHNV, CDR2 YYDKDF (reference sequence). CDR3: CATSRSPTGVSSPLHF. Here the CDR3 DNA reads TGTGCCACCAGCAGAAGCCCGACAGGGGTTAGTTCACCCCTCCACTTT.

This chain joins TRBV5-1 and TRBJ1-4, with TRBD1 identical over 10 bases. V lost 4 bases and J lost 5; bases outside the gene matches: 11. The CDR3 contains 17 residues. Germline V lookup: CDR1 SGHRS, CDR2 YFSETQ. For the CDR3, the DNA is TGCGCCAGCAGCCAATGGGGACAGGGGACGGGAAATGAAAAACTGTTTTTT. This sequence encodes CASSQWGQGTGNEKLFF.

The chain recombines TRBV15 with TRBJ2-3, with D possibly TRBD1 on 6 matching bases. The CDR3 sequence is 11 residues long. Trimming removed 2 bases at V and 9 bases at J, with 6 bases between. From germline, CDR1 is LNHNV and CDR2 YYDKDF (reference sequence). The CDR3 sequence is CATSRQGTQYF. The CDR3 coding sequence is TGTGCCACCAGCAGACAGGGGACGCAGTATTTT.

This clone appeared a few times. V usage is TRBV5-1 and J usage is TRBJ2-6; perhaps TRBD1 as D (6 bases). V dropped 0 bases and J dropped 0 bases, with 13 bases sitting between them. The length of the CDR3 is 18 residues. Germline V CDR1 and CDR2: SGHRS, YFSETQ. The CDR3 reads CASSLGWGTTSGANVLTF. The CDR3 bases are TGCGCCAGCAGCTTGGGTTGGGGGACAACCTCTGGGGCCAACGTCCTGACTTTC.

This clone was found once. The chain uses TRBV19 and TRBJ2-3, with D tentatively TRBD2 (6 bases). This CDR3 comprises 18 residues. Per germline, CDR1 LNHDA and CDR2 SQIVND (reference sequence). Between the trimmed V and J ends, which lost 1 base and 0 bases, there was a span of 17 bases. The CDR3 here is CASSIAWRERASTDTQYF. The CDR3 nucleotides read TGTGCCAGTAGTATAGCTTGGCGAGAGCGGGCTAGCACAGATACGCAGTATTTT.

The genes are TRBV20-1 and TRBJ1-2, with D perhaps matching TRBD1 (5 bases). CDR1 DFQATT and CDR2 SNEGSKA come from the germline V gene (reference sequence). This CDR3 comprises 10 residues. V lost 3 bases and J lost 12, with 11 bases in between. This chain's CDR3 is CSASRESNTF. The DNA for the CDR3 is TGCAGTGCTAGCAGGGAAAGTAACACCTTC.

This chain uses TRBV5-5 with TRBJ1-6, with a possible D match to TRBD1 (5 bases). CDR1 is SGHKS and CDR2 is YYEKEE in the germline V gene (reference sequence). The CDR3 has 15 residues. V lost 2 bases and J 8 bases, leaving 14 bases between the germline ends. CDR3 sequence reads: CASSFTSQGDSPLHF. CDR3 nucleotides: TGTGCCAGCAGCTTCACGTCCCAGGGTGATTCACCCCTCCACTTT.

The chain combines TRBV11-2 with TRBJ2-3; unclear D gene. The V end lost 5 bases, the J end lost 1 base, and 13 bases lay between the germline ends. CDR3 length equals 15 residues. Looked up from germline, CDR1 is SGHAT and CDR2 is FQNNGV. The CDR3 spells CASSPMIRGTDTQYF. CDR3 coding DNA: TGTGCCAGCAGCCCCATGATTCGGGGCACAGATACGCAGTATTTT.

The rearrangement links TRBV25-1 to TRBJ1-3; D unclear. The CDR3 has 15 residues. V was trimmed by 5 bases and J by 4 bases, leaving 15 bases between them. Germline lookup yields CDR1 MGHDK and CDR2 SYGVNS. The CDR3 is CASSWTQAEGNTIYF. The DNA for the CDR3 is TGTGCCAGCAGTTGGACCCAAGCGGAAGGAAACACCATATATTTT. Full variable domain (missing parts from reference TRBV25-1 and TRBJ1-3): EADIYQTPRYLVIGTGKKITLECSQTMGHDKMYWYQQDPGMELHLIHYSYGVNSTEKGDLSSESTVSRIRTEHFPLTLESARPSHTSQYLCASSWTQAEGNTIYFGEGSWLTVV.

The V call is TRBV5-5, the J call TRBJ1-1; unclear D gene. The CDR3 consists of 13 residues. V lost 1 base, J lost 0 bases, and 4 bases lay in between. Germline assignment: CDR1 SGHKS and CDR2 YYEKEE (reference sequence). CDR3 residues: CASSLPVNTEAFF. In DNA, the CDR3 is TGTGCCAGCAGCTTGCCCGTGAACACTGAAGCTTTCTTT.

The chain is built from TRBV7-9 and TRBJ2-1, with D tentatively TRBD1 (6 bases). With 1 base removed from V and 8 bases from J, the gap between germline ends came to 18 bases. Germline lookup yields CDR1 SEHNR and CDR2 FQNEAQ (reference sequence). The CDR3 runs 16 residues. The CDR3 sequence: CASSLGVARGIDEQFF. The CDR3 DNA is TGTGCCAGCAGCTTAGGGGTGGCCAGGGGAATCGATGAGCAGTTCTTC. Full variable domain (outside the CDR3, taken from reference TRBV7-9 and TRBJ2-1): DTGVSQNPRHKITKRGQNVTFRCDPISEHNRLYWYRQTLGQGPEFLTYFQNEAQLEKSRLLSDRFSAERPKGSFSTLEIQRTEQGDSAMYLCASSLGVARGIDEQFFGPGTRLTVL.

This CDR3 reads CASSVGGAGIVDTQYF. DNA of the CDR3: TGCGCCAGCAGCGTGGGGGGAGCGGGCATAGTAGATACGCAGTATTTT. This chain links TRBV5-1 with TRBJ2-3, with D perhaps TRBD2 (6 bases). CDR3 size: 16 residues. V dropped 4 bases and J dropped 5 bases, with 20 bases sitting between them. The germline gives CDR1 SGHRS, CDR2 YFSETQ.

This clone was counted a few times. The chain uses TRBV19 and TRBJ2-6, with unresolved D. V was clipped by 5 bases and J by 0 bases, with 5 bases between them. CDR1 is LNHDA, CDR2 SQIVND, per germline (reference sequence). The CDR3 consists of 14 residues. CDR3 protein: CASSDISGANVLTF. CDR3 in DNA: TGTGCCAGTAGTGACATCTCTGGGGCCAACGTCCTGACTTTC. The variable domain in full, completed from reference TRBV19 and TRBJ2-6, reads DGGITQSPKYLFRKEGQNVTLSCEQNLNHDAMYWYRQDPGQGLRLIYYSQIVNDFQKGDIAEGYSVSREKKESFPLTVTSAQKNPTAFYLCASSDISGANVLTFGAGSRLTVL.

The gene calls are TRBV24-1 and TRBJ2-1; 10 bases line up with TRBD2. The CDR3 is 15 residues long. With 9 bases clipped from V and 3 bases from J, the junction kept 7 bases outside the gene matches. Germline V CDR1 and CDR2: KGHDR, SFDVKD. The CDR3 DNA reads TGTGCCACCGCGGATAGCGGGAGGATCTACAATGAGCAGTTCTTC. Its protein is CATADSGRIYNEQFF.

V is TRBV19 and J is TRBJ1-5; weak D call: TRBD1 (5 bases). Germline V lookup: CDR1 LNHDA, CDR2 SQIVND (reference sequence). With 10 bases removed from V and 1 base from J, the gap between germline ends came to 17 bases. CDR3 length: 15 residues. The CDR3 reads CATKGRTLSNQPQHF. CDR3 coding DNA: TGTGCCACCAAAGGTCGGACATTAAGCAATCAGCCCCAGCATTTT.